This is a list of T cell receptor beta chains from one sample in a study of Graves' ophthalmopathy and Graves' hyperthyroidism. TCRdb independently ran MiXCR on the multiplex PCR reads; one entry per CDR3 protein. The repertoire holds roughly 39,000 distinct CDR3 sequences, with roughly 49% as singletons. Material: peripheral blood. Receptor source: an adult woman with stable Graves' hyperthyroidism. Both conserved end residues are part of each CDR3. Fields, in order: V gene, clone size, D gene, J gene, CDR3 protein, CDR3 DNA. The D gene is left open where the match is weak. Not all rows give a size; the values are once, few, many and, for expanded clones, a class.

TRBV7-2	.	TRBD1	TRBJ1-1	CASSSAGTGYVAFF	TGTGCCAGCAGCTCGGCCGGGACAGGGTATGTCGCTTTCTTT
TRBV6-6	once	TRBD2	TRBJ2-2	CASKTSGRIGTGELFF	TGTGCCAGCAAGACTAGCGGGAGGATTGGCACCGGGGAACTGTTTTTT
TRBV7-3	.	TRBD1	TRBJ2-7	CASSLQTGADYEQYF	TGTGCCAGCAGCCTTCAGACAGGGGCAGACTACGAGCAGTACTTC
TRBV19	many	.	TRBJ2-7	CASSMGAGGYEQYF	TGTGCCAGTAGTATGGGAGCAGGTGGCTACGAGCAGTACTTC
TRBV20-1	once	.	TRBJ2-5	CSARPITQGGGETQYF	TGCAGTGCTAGGCCCATTACTCAGGGGGGGGGAGAGACCCAGTACTTC
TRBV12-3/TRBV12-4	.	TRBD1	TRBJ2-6	CASRDQGAGELTF	TGTGCCAGCAGAGACCAGGGGGCCGGGGAGCTGACTTTC
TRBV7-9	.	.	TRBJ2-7	CASSLIAGWGYEQYF	TGTGCCAGCAGCTTAATCGCCGGGTGGGGCTACGAGCAGTACTTC
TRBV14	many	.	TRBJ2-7	CASSHPGYEQYF	TGTGCCAGCAGCCACCCGGGGTACGAGCAGTACTTC
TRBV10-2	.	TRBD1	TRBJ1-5	CASSEGDRGGDQPQHF	TGCGCCAGCAGTGAAGGTGACAGGGGAGGCGATCAGCCCCAGCATTTT
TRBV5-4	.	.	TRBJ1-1	CASSLLEVPNEAFF	TGTGCCAGCAGTCTATTGGAGGTCCCAAATGAAGCTTTCTTT
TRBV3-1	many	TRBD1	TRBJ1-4	CASSQAGTGSEKLFF	TGTGCCAGCAGCCAAGCCGGGACAGGGAGCGAAAAACTGTTTTTT
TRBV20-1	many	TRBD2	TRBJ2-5	CSARDLSGRAGQTQYF	TGCAGTGCTAGAGATCTTAGCGGGAGGGCCGGGCAGACCCAGTACTTC
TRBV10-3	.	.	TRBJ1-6	CAISSGDNSPLHF	TGTGCCATCAGTTCAGGGGATAATTCACCCCTCCACTTT
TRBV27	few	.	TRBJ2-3	CASSLRGTGSTDTQYF	TGTGCCAGCAGTTTACGGGGGACGGGGAGCACAGATACGCAGTATTTT
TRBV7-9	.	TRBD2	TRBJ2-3	CASSPGLAGGGTQYF	TGTGCCAGCAGCCCGGGACTAGCGGGAGGAGGTACGCAGTATTTT
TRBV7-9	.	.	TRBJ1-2	CASSLVAYGYTF	TGTGCCAGCAGCTTAGTCGCCTATGGCTACACCTTC
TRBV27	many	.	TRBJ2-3	CASGLSGAGTDTQYF	TGTGCCAGCGGACTCTCAGGGGCTGGGACAGATACGCAGTATTTT
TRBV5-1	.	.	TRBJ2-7	CASSSYRDGYTFEQYF	.
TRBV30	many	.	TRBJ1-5	CAWRPSDSNQPQHF	TGTGCCTGGAGGCCCAGCGATAGCAATCAGCCCCAGCATTTT
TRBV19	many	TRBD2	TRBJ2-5	CASSTPGLALHF	TGTGCCAGTAGTACCCCGGGACTAGCTCTCCACTTC
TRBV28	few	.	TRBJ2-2	CASSFRGTGELFF	TGTGCCAGCAGTTTCAGGGGAACCGGGGAGCTGTTTTTT
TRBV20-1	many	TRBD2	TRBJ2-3	CSAKLAPGTDTQYF	TGCAGTGCTAAACTAGCGCCCGGCACAGATACGCAGTATTTT
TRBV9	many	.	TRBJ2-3	CASSVRDLDPSTDTQYF	TGTGCCAGCAGCGTCCGGGACCTTGATCCTAGCACAGATACGCAGTATTTT
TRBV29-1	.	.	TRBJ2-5	CSVGDTYQETQYF	TGCAGCGTGGGGGACACGTACCAAGAGACCCAGTACTTC
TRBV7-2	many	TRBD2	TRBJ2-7	CASSVRLAGVYEQYF	TGTGCCAGCAGCGTAAGACTAGCGGGAGTTTACGAGCAGTACTTC
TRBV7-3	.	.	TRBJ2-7	CASSLQGIEQYF	TGTGCCAGCAGCCTTCAGGGGATTGAGCAGTACTTC
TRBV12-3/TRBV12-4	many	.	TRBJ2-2	CASSEGGELFF	TGTGCCAGCAGCGAGGGCGGGGAGCTGTTTTTT
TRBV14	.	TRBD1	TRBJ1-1	CASSLDRVGTEAFF	TGTGCCAGCAGTTTGGACAGGGTGGGCACTGAAGCTTTCTTT
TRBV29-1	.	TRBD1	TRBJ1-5	CSVGTGAFNQPQHF	TGCAGCGTCGGGACAGGGGCCTTCAATCAGCCCCAGCATTTT